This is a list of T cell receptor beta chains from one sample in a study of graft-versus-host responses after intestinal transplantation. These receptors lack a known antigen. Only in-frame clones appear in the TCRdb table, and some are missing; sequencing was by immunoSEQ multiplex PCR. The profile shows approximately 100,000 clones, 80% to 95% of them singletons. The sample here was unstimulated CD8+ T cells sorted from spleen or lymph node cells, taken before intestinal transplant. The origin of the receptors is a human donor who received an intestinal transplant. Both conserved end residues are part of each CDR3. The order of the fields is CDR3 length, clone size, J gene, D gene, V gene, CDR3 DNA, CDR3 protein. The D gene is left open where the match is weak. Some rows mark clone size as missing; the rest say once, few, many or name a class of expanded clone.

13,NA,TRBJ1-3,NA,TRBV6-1,TGTGCCAGCAGTCAGGACTTAGGAAACACCATATATTTT,CASSQDLGNTIYF
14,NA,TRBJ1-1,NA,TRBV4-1,TGCGCCAGCAGCCAAGTGGAGGCGAACACTGAAGCTTTCTTT,CASSQVEANTEAFF
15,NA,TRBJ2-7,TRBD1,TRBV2,TGTGCCAGCAAAGAGTTGACAGGGGGTTACCACGAGCAGTACTTC,CASKELTGGYHEQYF
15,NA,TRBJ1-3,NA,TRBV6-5,TGTGCCAGCAGAACTCGACAGGTCTCTGGAAACACCATATATTTT,CASRTRQVSGNTIYF
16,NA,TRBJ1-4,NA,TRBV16,TGTGCCAGCAGCCAGATCAGGACAGCGATTAATGAAAAACTGTTTTTT,CASSQIRTAINEKLFF
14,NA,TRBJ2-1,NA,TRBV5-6,TGTGCCAGCAGCTTGACAGGCACCAGGTTTGAGCAGTTCTTC,CASSLTGTRFEQFF
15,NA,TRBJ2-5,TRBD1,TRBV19,TGTGCCAGTAGTATTATAGGGACAGGACAAGAGACCCAGTACTTC,CASSIIGTGQETQYF
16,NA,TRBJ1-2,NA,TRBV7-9,TGTGCCAGCAGCCCCGAAAGTTGGACCACAAACTATGGCTACACCTTC,CASSPESWTTNYGYTF
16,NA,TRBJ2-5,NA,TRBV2,TGTGCCAGCAGTAGGAATGGCGGGGTAAACCAAGAGACCCAGTACTTC,CASSRNGGVNQETQYF
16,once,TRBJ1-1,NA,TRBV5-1,TGCGCCAGCAGCTCCAAGGGGTCCTTAACGAACACTGAAGCTTTCTTT,CASSSKGSLTNTEAFF
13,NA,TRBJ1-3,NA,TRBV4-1,TGCGCCAGCAGCCACAAGGAGAGAGACACCATATATTTT,CASSHKERDTIYF
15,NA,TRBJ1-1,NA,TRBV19,TGTGCCAGTAGCTTGTCAATTGGTTCGGGGACTGAAGCTTTCTTT,CASSLSIGSGTEAFF
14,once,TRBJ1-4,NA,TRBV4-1,TGCGCCAGCGGTTTTTTGGGCATTAATGAAAAACTGTTTTTT,CASGFLGINEKLFF